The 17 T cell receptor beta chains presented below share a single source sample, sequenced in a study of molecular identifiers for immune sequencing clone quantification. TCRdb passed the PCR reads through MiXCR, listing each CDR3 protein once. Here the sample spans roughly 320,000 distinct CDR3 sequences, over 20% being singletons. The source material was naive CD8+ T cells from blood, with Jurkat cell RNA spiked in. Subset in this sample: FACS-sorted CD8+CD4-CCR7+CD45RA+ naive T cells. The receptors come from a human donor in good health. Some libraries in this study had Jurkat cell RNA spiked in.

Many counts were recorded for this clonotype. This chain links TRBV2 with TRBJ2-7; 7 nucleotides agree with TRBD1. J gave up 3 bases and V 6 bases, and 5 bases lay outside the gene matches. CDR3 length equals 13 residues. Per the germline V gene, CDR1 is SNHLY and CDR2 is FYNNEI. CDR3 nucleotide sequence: TGTGCCAGCAGCCCGGGACAGTTCTACGAGCAGTACTTC. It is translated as CASSPGQFYEQYF. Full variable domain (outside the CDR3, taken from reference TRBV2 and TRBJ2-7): EPEVTQTPSHQVTQMGQEVILRCVPISNHLYFYWYRQILGQKVEFLVSFYNNEISEKSEIFDDQFSVERPDGSNFTLKIRSTKLEDSAMYFCASSPGQFYEQYFGPGTRLTVT.

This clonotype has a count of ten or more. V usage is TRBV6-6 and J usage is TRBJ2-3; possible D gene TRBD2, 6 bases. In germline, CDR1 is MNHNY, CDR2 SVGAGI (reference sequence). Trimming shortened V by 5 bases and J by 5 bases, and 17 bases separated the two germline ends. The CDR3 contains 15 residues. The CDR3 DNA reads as TGTGCCAGCAGTATCTTGGCGGGATATGTAGATACGCAGTATTTT. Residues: CASSILAGYVDTQYF.

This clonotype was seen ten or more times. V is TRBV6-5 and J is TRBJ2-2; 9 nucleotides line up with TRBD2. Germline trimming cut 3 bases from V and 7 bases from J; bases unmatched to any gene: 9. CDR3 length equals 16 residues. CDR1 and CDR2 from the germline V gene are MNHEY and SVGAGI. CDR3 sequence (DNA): TGTGCCAGCAGTTATAGCGGGGGATCAATTTACGGGGAGCTGTTTTTT. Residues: CASSYSGGSIYGELFF.

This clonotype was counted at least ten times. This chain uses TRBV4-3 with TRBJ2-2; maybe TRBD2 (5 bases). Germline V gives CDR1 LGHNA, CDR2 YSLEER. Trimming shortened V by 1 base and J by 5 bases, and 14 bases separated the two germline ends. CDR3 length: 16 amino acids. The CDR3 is CASSQGAGSWTGELFF. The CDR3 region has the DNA TGCGCCAGCAGCCAAGGGGCGGGTTCTTGGACCGGGGAGCTGTTTTTT.

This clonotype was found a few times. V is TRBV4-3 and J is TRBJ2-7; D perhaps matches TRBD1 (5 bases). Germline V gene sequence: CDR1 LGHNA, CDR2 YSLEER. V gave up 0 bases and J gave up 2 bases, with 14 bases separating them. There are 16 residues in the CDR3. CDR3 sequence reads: CASSQDAGPLPYEQYF. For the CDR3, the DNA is TGCGCCAGCAGCCAAGATGCAGGGCCCCTCCCCTACGAGCAGTACTTC.

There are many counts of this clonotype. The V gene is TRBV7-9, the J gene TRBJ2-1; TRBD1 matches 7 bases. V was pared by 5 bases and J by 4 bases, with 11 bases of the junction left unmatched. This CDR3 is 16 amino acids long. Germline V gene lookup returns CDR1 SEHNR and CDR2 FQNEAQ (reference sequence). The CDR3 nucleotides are TGTGCCAGCAGCCCTGGGGACAGTAGGGGGTACAATGAGCAGTTCTTC. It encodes CASSPGDSRGYNEQFF.

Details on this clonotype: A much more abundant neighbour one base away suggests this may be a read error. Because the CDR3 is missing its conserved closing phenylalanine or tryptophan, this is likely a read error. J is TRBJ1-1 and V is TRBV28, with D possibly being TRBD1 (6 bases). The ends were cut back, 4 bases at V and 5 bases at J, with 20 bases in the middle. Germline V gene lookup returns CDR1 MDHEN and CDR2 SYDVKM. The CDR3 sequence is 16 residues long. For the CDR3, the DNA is TGTGCCAGCAGTTCGTCTTCGGGGGGGCGAGGGACTGAAGCTTTCTCT. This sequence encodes CASSSSSGGRGTEAFS.

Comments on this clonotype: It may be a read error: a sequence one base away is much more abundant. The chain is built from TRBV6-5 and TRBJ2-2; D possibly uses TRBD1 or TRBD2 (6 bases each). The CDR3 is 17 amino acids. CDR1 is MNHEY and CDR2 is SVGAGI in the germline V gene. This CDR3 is CASSYNLGTGRTGGLFF. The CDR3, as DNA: TGTGCCAGCAGTTATAATCTCGGAACAGGGAGGACCGGGGGGCTGTTTTTT.

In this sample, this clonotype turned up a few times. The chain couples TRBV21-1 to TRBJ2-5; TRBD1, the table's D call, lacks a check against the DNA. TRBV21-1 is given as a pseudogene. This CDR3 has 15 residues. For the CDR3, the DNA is TGTGCCAGCACACCTAGGGGGCCGTCACAAGAGACCCAGTACTTC. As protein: CASTPRGPSQETQYF.

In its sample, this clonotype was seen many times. CDR3 nucleotide sequence: TGTGCCACCAGCAGGGATGACACTGAAGCTTTCTTT. Its protein product is CATSRDDTEAFF. This chain links TRBV15 with TRBJ1-1; D is unresolved. The CDR3 length is 12 residues. V was cut by 3 bases and J by 3 bases, with 5 bases left in between. Germline assignment: CDR1 LNHNV and CDR2 YYDKDF (reference sequence).

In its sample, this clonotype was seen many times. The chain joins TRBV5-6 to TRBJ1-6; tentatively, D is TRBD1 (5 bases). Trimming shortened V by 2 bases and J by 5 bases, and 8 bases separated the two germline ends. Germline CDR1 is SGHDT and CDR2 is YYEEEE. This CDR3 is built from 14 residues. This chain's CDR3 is CASSFGQDNSPLHF. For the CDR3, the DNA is TGTGCCAGCAGCTTTGGACAAGATAATTCACCCCTCCACTTT.

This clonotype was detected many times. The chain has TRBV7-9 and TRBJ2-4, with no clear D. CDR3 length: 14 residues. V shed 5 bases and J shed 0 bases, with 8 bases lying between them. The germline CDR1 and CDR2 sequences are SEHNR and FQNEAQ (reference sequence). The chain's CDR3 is CASSETIAKNIQYF. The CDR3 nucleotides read TGTGCCAGCAGCGAAACCATAGCCAAAAACATTCAGTACTTC. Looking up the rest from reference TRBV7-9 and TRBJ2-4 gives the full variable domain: DTGVSQNPRHKITKRGQNVTFRCDPISEHNRLYWYRQTLGQGPEFLTYFQNEAQLEKSRLLSDRFSAERPKGSFSTLEIQRTEQGDSAMYLCASSETIAKNIQYFGAGTRLSVL.

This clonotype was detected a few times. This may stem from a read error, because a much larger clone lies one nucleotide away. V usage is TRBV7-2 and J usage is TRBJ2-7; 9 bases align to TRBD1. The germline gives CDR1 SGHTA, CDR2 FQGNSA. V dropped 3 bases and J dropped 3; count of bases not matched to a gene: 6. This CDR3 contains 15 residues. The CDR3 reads CASSFYRDRDYEQYF. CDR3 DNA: TGTGCCAGCAGCTTTTACCGGGACAGGGACTACGAGCAGTACTTC.

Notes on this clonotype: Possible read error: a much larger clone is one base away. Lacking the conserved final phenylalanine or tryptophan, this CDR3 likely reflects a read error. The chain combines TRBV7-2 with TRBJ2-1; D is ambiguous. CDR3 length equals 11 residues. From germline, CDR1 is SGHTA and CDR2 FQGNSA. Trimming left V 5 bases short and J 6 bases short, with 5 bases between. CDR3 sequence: CASSRLNEQFL. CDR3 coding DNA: TGTGCCAGCAGCCGCCTCAATGAGCAGTTCCTC.

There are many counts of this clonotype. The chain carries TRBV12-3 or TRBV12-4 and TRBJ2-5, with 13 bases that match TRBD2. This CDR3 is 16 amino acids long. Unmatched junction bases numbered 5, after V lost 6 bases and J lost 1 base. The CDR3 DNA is TGTGCCAGCAGACGTCGACTAGCGGGGGGCCAAGAGACCCAGTACTTC. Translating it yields CASRRRLAGGQETQYF.

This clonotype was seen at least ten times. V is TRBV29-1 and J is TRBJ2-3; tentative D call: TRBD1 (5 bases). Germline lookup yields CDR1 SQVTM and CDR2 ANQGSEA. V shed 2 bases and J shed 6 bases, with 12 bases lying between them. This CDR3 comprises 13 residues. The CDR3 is CSVEQDMSDTQYF. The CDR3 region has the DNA TGCAGCGTTGAACAGGACATGTCGGATACGCAGTATTTT.

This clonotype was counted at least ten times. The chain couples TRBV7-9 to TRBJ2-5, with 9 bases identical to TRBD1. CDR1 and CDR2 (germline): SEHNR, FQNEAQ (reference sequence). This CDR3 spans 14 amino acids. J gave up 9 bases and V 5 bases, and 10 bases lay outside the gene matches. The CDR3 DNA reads TGTGCCAGCAGCGGGACAGGGATCCTAGCTGCCCAGTACTTC. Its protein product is CASSGTGILAAQYF.